This passage covers 28 T cell receptor beta chains from one sample sequenced in a study of blood T cells in healthy people across ages. Together with a sample-barcoded 5' primer, a J-beta primer mix was included in a second PCR lasting about 7 to 11 cycles. Using its own MiXCR run on the 5' RACE reads, TCRdb lists one record per CDR3 protein. The table has about 780,000 distinct CDR3 sequences, roughly 24% seen once; the top ten hold around 3%. These data were also reused for a study on T cells of mothers and their children.

What was sequenced was blood. The receptors come from a boy under 18 in good health.

This chain joins TRBV13 and TRBJ1-6; no clear D. Trimming removed 5 bases from V and 5 bases from J, with 13 bases in between. Germline-derived CDR1 and CDR2 are PRHDT and FYEKMQ (reference sequence). The CDR3 is 15 residues long. The CDR3 coding sequence is TGTGCCAGCAGCACACGGAGAAAGAATAATTCACCCCTCCACTTT. This encodes CASSTRRKNNSPLHF. Filled out from reference TRBV13 and TRBJ1-6, the complete variable domain reads AAGVIQSPRHLIKEKRETATLKCYPIPRHDTVYWYQQGPGQDPQFLISFYEKMQSDKGSIPDRFSAQQFSDYHSELNMSSLELGDSALYFCASSTRRKNNSPLHFGNGTRLTVT.

This sequence joins TRBV14 and TRBJ2-1, with 7 bases that match TRBD1. CDR3 length: 15 amino acids. Unmatched junction bases numbered 7, after V lost 2 bases and J lost 6 bases. Per the germline V gene, CDR1 is SGHDN and CDR2 is FVKESK. This CDR3 is CASSQPGQTLNEQFF. CDR3 nucleotide sequence: TGTGCCAGCAGCCAACCGGGACAGACCCTCAATGAGCAGTTCTTC.

This clonotype has only a few counts. V usage is TRBV30 and J usage is TRBJ2-5; TRBD2 might be the D (5 bases). Looked up from germline, CDR1 is GTSNPN and CDR2 is SVGIG (reference sequence). This CDR3 region has 13 residues. V lost 1 base, J lost 0 bases, and 6 bases lay in between. The CDR3 nucleotides read TGTGCCTGGAGTGGACTATACCAAGAGACCCAGTACTTC. Protein product: CAWSGLYQETQYF.

V and J are TRBV28 and TRBJ2-5, with D perhaps matching TRBD1 or TRBD2 (5 bases each). Germline values: CDR1 MDHEN, CDR2 SYDVKM. The CDR3 totals 16 residues. Trimming shortened V by 4 bases and J by 1 base, and 16 bases separated the two germline ends. CDR3 region: CASSSGFVGTQETQYF. The CDR3 DNA follows: TGTGCCAGCAGTTCCGGTTTCGTAGGGACCCAAGAGACCCAGTACTTC.

The chain uses TRBV29-1 and TRBJ2-1, with D perhaps matching TRBD1 or TRBD2 (5 bases each). The germline CDR1 and CDR2 sequences are SQVTM and ANQGSEA. Trimming took off 0 bases at V and 15 bases at J, with 15 bases between the two ends. The CDR3 spans 12 residues. CDR3 loop: CSVEEEDTGLFF. In nucleotides, the CDR3 is TGCAGCGTTGAAGAGGAGGACACCGGTCTGTTCTTC.

The chain joins TRBV27 to TRBJ2-2; 10 bases match TRBD2. The CDR3 totals 17 residues. The germline V gene has CDR1 MNHEY and CDR2 SMNVEV (reference sequence). V shed 0 bases and J 5 bases; nucleotides not matched to a gene: 6. The CDR3 DNA follows: TGTGCCAGCAGTTTATCGGGGCTAGCGGGGGTTACCGGGGAGCTGTTTTTT. Translated: CASSLSGLAGVTGELFF.

As DNA, the CDR3 is TGTGCCAGTAGTCAACGGGGGGGACTGAATGAGCAGTTCTTC. Protein sequence: CASSQRGGLNEQFF. The chain links TRBV19 to TRBJ2-1; 8 bases align to TRBD2. CDR1 and CDR2 (germline): LNHDA, SQIVND (reference sequence). The CDR3 contains 14 residues. V trimming: 5 bases; J trimming: 7 bases; junction bases outside the gene matches: 7. The whole variable domain, filled in from reference TRBV19 and TRBJ2-1, reads DGGITQSPKYLFRKEGQNVTLSCEQNLNHDAMYWYRQDPGQGLRLIYYSQIVNDFQKGDIAEGYSVSREKKESFPLTVTSAQKNPTAFYLCASSQRGGLNEQFFGPGTRLTVL.

The rearrangement joins TRBV9 to TRBJ1-2, with a tentative D call TRBD1 (5 bases). CDR1 and CDR2 (germline): SGDLS, YYNGEE. This CDR3 is built from 14 residues. The germline V and J ends were trimmed by 2 bases and 0 bases, with 8 bases remaining between them. CDR3 loop: CASSVTDTNYGYTF. For the CDR3, the DNA is TGTGCCAGCAGCGTGACAGACACTAACTATGGCTACACCTTC.

This clonotype was seen only a few times. The V gene is TRBV7-9, the J gene TRBJ1-2; D gene unclear. CDR3 length: 13 residues. The ends were cut back, 1 base at V and 8 bases at J, with 11 bases in the middle. Germline loops: CDR1 SEHNR, CDR2 FQNEAQ (reference sequence). CDR3 in DNA: TGTGCCAGCAGCTTAGAGGACGCCGCGGGCTACACCTTC. Amino acids: CASSLEDAAGYTF.

This clonotype was seen at least ten times. V is TRBV28 and J is TRBJ1-3; D is ambiguous. V was shortened by 4 bases and J by 3 bases, with 7 bases between the two germline ends. Looked up from germline, CDR1 is MDHEN and CDR2 is SYDVKM. The CDR3 totals 13 residues. The CDR3, as DNA: TGTGCCAGCAGTTACGGAGTTGGAAACACCATATATTTT. This sequence encodes CASSYGVGNTIYF. Variable domain in full (rest from reference TRBV28 and TRBJ1-3): DVKVTQSSRYLVKRTGEKVFLECVQDMDHENMFWYRQDPGLGLRLIYFSYDVKMKEKGDIPEGYSVSREKKERFSLILESASTNQTSMYLCASSYGVGNTIYFGEGSWLTVV.

The chain couples TRBV4-1 to TRBJ2-5, with TRBD1 matching 9 bases. The CDR3 contains 15 residues. The V segment lost 1 base and the J segment 5 bases; nucleotides outside the gene matches: 5. Per germline, CDR1 MGHRA and CDR2 YSYEKL. CDR3 coding DNA: TGCGCCAGCAGCCAAGGACAGGGGGAACTGGAGACCCAGTACTTC. It is translated as CASSQGQGELETQYF.

The CDR3 loop is CASSMDPFVTEAFF. The CDR3 DNA sequence: TGTGCCAGCAGCATGGACCCCTTTGTCACTGAAGCTTTCTTT. The chain joins TRBV7-2 to TRBJ1-1, with D unresolved. Trimming cost V 5 bases and J 4 bases, with 14 bases left between them. Germline V lookup: CDR1 SGHTA, CDR2 FQGNSA. The CDR3 has 14 residues.

Only a few counts were recorded for this clonotype. The V and J genes are TRBV6-5 and TRBJ2-4, with D maybe TRBD2 (6 bases). V lost 5 bases and J lost 4, with 9 bases in between. CDR3 length: 13 amino acids. CDR1 is MNHEY and CDR2 is SVGAGI in the germline V gene. The CDR3 DNA reads TGTGCCAGCAGTCCGGGGAGGAAAAACATTCAGTACTTC. Protein product: CASSPGRKNIQYF.

There are a few counts of this clonotype. V usage is TRBV28 and J usage is TRBJ2-5, with D tentatively TRBD1 (6 bases). Near its end, the DNA agrees better with TRBJ2-7, so the J call may be wrong. The CDR3 has 13 residues. CDR1 and CDR2 from the germline V gene are MDHEN and SYDVKM. The CDR3 DNA follows: TGTGCCAGCAGTCTACAGGGATATCGCGAGCAGTACTTC. Protein: CASSLQGYREQYF.

Here the CDR3 reads CSALTGGRTEAFF. CDR3 in DNA: TGCAGCGCCCTAACGGGGGGGAGGACTGAAGCTTTCTTT. This chain joins TRBV29-1 and TRBJ1-1, with D possibly TRBD1 on 5 matching bases. CDR1 and CDR2 from the germline V gene are SQVTM and ANQGSEA. V dropped 7 bases and J dropped 5 bases, with 17 bases sitting between them. This CDR3 comprises 13 residues.

This clonotype has more than one count but fewer than ten. This chain joins TRBV12-3 or TRBV12-4 and TRBJ2-7; 9 bases agree with TRBD2. V lost 4 bases and J lost 3; bases outside the gene matches: 10. This CDR3 is built from 16 residues. The CDR3 nucleotides read TGTGCCAGCAGTTCCCGACGCGCGGGGGGGCGCTACGAGCAGTACTTC. Amino acid sequence: CASSSRRAGGRYEQYF.

The table lists this clonotype with a few counts. The rearrangement joins TRBV12-5 to TRBJ2-2; D uncertain. Trimming removed 7 bases at V and 3 bases at J, with 3 bases between. Germline loops: CDR1 LGHNT, CDR2 FRNRAP. This CDR3 has 11 amino acids. CDR3 loop: CASADTGELFF. CDR3 bases: TGTGCTAGTGCCGACACCGGGGAGCTGTTTTTT.

In its sample, this clonotype was seen a few times. The V call is TRBV4-1, the J call TRBJ1-6; TRBD1 matches at 7 bases. The V gene end was trimmed by 0 bases and the J gene end by 7 bases; junction bases not matched to a gene: 6. CDR3 length equals 16 residues. Germline V lookup: CDR1 MGHRA, CDR2 YSYEKL. In nucleotides, the CDR3 is TGCGCCAGCAGCCAAGAGGGCAGGGGGATAAATTCACCCCTCCACTTT. Translation: CASSQEGRGINSPLHF.

On this clonotype: Its ends do not fully match the called genes, so a read error is possible. The gene calls are TRBV20-1 and TRBJ1-4; D is ambiguous. Germline CDR1 reads DFQATT; CDR2 reads SNEGSKA (reference sequence). The CDR3 spans 14 residues. CDR3 protein: CSARQKFTNKKLFF. CDR3 bases: TGCAGTGCTAGACAGAAGTTCACTAATAAAAAACTGTTTTTT.

This chain links TRBV9 with TRBJ2-3; 8 bases fit TRBD2. Trimming at V came to 6 bases and at J to 2 bases, leaving 11 bases not matched to a gene. CDR3 size: 16 residues. Germline CDR1 and CDR2: SGDLS and YYNGEE. In DNA, the CDR3 is TGTGCCAGCAACTCAGGGGCGGGGGGTCTCACAGATACGCAGTATTTT. Encoded protein: CASNSGAGGLTDTQYF.

Written as DNA, the CDR3 is TGTGCCAGCAGCGCACAGGGGGCAGCTAATGAAAAACTGTTTTTT. Amino acids: CASSAQGAANEKLFF. The gene calls are TRBV7-2 and TRBJ1-4; 9 bases match TRBD1. The CDR3 is made up of 15 amino acids. The V and J ends lost 5 bases and 3 bases, in that order; junction bases with no gene match: 4. Germline V gene data show CDR1 as SGHTA and CDR2 as FQGNSA.

The gene calls are TRBV12-3 or TRBV12-4 and TRBJ1-3; no firm D call. This CDR3 contains 13 residues. The ends were cut back, 7 bases at V and 2 bases at J, with 9 bases in the middle. For the CDR3, the DNA is TGTGCCAGCACCCCGGATCCTGGAAACACCATATATTTT. Translation: CASTPDPGNTIYF.

The V gene is TRBV28, the J gene TRBJ2-5; TRBD2 aligns across 10 bases. V dropped 4 bases and J dropped 5; count of bases not matched to a gene: 10. In germline, CDR1 is MDHEN, CDR2 SYDVKM. The CDR3 contains 16 residues. The CDR3 is CASSSTGTSVYETQYF. The DNA of the CDR3 is TGTGCCAGCAGTTCGACCGGGACTAGCGTATACGAGACCCAGTACTTC.

The genes are TRBV12-3 or TRBV12-4 and TRBJ2-5; D uncertain. This CDR3 is 13 amino acids long. V was shortened by 0 bases and J by 3 bases, with 5 bases between the two germline ends. The CDR3 reads CASSLAMEETQYF. The DNA for the CDR3 is TGTGCCAGCAGTTTAGCGATGGAAGAGACCCAGTACTTC.

This clonotype was detected only a few times. The V gene is TRBV29-1, the J gene TRBJ1-3; D not certain. CDR3 length: 11 amino acids. Germline loops: CDR1 SQVTM, CDR2 ANQGSEA. V was cut by 3 bases and J by 0 bases, with 0 bases left in between. CDR3 amino acids: CSVDSGNTIYF. CDR3 nucleotide sequence: TGCAGCGTTGACTCTGGAAACACCATATATTTT.

The gene calls are TRBV6-5 and TRBJ2-7; D gene ambiguous. The tail of the sequence fits TRBJ2-5 better, so the J call may be wrong. The germline CDR1 and CDR2 sequences are MNHEY and SVGAGI. The CDR3 is 14 amino acids. CDR3 nucleotides: TGTGCCAGCAGTTACTCGCAGGCCCAAGAGACCCAGTACTTC. Its protein is CASSYSQAQETQYF.

The rearrangement links TRBV7-2 to TRBJ2-3, with D possibly TRBD1 on 5 matching bases. CDR1 and CDR2 (germline): SGHTA, FQGNSA. V lost 0 bases and J 2 bases, leaving 9 bases between the germline ends. The CDR3 has 15 amino acids. Written as DNA, the CDR3 is TGTGCCAGCAGCTTAGCGGCAGGGATCACAGATACGCAGTATTTT. Translated: CASSLAAGITDTQYF.

A few counts support this clonotype. J is TRBJ2-7 and V is TRBV28; D gene ambiguous. CDR1 and CDR2 (germline): MDHEN, SYDVKM. Trimming took 4 bases from V and 5 from J, leaving 6 bases between them. The CDR3 loop spans 11 amino acids. The DNA for the CDR3 is TGTGCCAGCAGTTGGTCGGACGAGCAGTACTTC. It yields the protein CASSWSDEQYF.